This T cell receptor (beta chain) is drawn from a study of blood T cell repertoires in COVID-19. Study at large: The analysed material was cDNA or gDNA that came from T cells, B-cell-depleted T cells, or PBMCs.

Those enrolled, adults aged roughly 18 to 100 years, came from some 23 US areas. Donors were grouped by their self-reported clinical history. The CDR3 runs to 15 residues. The ends were cut back, 6 bases at V and 2 bases at J, with 14 bases in the middle. From germline, CDR1 is MGHRA and CDR2 YSYEKL. How the authors handled the data: Nucleated cell number was recorded as an estimate derived from reference gene primer amplification. Profiled with immunoSEQ multiplex PCR; TCRdb holds only in-frame clones, not every one. That table supplies the V and J calls and clone size; D and trimming were determined from the DNA. The sample has some 200,000 clones, approximately 86% seen once.

The sequencing sample was made of PBMCs or T cells enriched from blood (not recorded which). The rearrangement uses TRBV4-1 and TRBJ1-5; D might be TRBD1 (6 bases). This receptor was obtained from a woman aged 60-70 years with acute COVID-19. The CDR3 is CASRQGSSGNQPQHF. Here the CDR3 DNA reads TGCGCCAGCAGGCAGGGGAGTAGTGGCAATCAGCCCCAGCATTTT.